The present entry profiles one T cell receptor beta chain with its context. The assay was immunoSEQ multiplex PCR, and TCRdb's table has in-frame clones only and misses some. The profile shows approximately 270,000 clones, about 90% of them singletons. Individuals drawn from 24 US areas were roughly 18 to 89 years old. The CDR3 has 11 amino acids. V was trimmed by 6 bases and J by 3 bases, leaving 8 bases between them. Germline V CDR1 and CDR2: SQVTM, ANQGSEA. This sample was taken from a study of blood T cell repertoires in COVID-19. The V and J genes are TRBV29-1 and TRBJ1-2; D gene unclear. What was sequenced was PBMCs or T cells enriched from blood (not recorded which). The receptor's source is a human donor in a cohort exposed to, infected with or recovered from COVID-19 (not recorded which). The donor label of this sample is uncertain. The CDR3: CSVTADYGYTF. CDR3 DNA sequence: TGCAGCGTAACAGCCGACTATGGCTACACCTTC.